This T cell receptor (beta chain) emerged from a study of blood T cell dynamics during melanoma immunotherapy. Study-level findings and limits: PBMC repertoires of eventual disease-control patients split at W3 into clonality or diversity gains.

Comment on this clone: The antigen remains unidentified.

The V gene's germline CDR1 is MGHRA and CDR2 YSYEKL. CDR3 length: 13 amino acids. V lost 4 bases to trimming and J lost 5 bases; unmatched junction nucleotides: 2. Each bulk PBMC sample had 300 to 350 ng DNA loaded. TCRdb's table, derived via immunoSEQ multiplex PCR, lists solely in-frame clones and lacks some. The sample has 8,200 or so clones, 88% seen once; the top ten hold roughly 2.1%. The time point is: week 3, after first cycle of checkpoint inhibitor. The chain employs TRBV4-1 and TRBJ2-7; 10 bases line up with TRBD1. The source of this sequence is a human donor with melanoma. Here the sequenced sample was blood, taken from a patient treated with checkpoint blockade. The CDR3 nucleotides read TGCGCCAGCAGCCCCGGACAGGGGGACGAGCAGTACTTC. As protein: CASSPGQGDEQYF.